These 19 T cell receptor beta chains came from one sample sequenced in a study of blood T cell repertoires in COVID-19. Produced via immunoSEQ multiplex PCR; TCRdb's table is partial and in-frame only. This sample has a few hundred thousand clones, with around nine tenths found just once. Sequenced input: peripheral blood. The receptors were sampled from a woman aged 65 to 85 with active or convalescent COVID-19.

V and J are TRBV19 and TRBJ2-5, with 11 bases aligning to TRBD2. Trimming removed 5 bases from V and 4 bases from J; junction bases left unmatched: 6. This CDR3 region has 15 residues. The germline CDR1 and CDR2 sequences are LNHDA and SQIVND (reference sequence). CDR3 DNA: TGTGCCAGTAGTGTACAGACTAGCGGGGTAGAGACCCAGTACTTC. Protein: CASSVQTSGVETQYF.

The V call is TRBV5-1, the J call TRBJ1-4; TRBD1 might be the D (5 bases). Germline V gene data show CDR1 as SGHRS and CDR2 as YFSETQ. The length of the CDR3 is 13 residues. With 0 bases removed from V and 8 bases from J, the gap between germline ends came to 8 bases. The CDR3: CASSLGRGEKLFF. Here the CDR3 DNA reads TGCGCCAGCAGCTTGGGGAGGGGCGAAAAACTGTTTTTT.

In its sample, this clone was seen a few times. This chain joins TRBV27 and TRBJ1-4, with TRBD1 matching 7 bases. The CDR3 covers 15 residues. V lost 6 bases and J lost 3; bases outside the gene matches: 7. Germline-derived CDR1 and CDR2 are MNHEY and SMNVEV (reference sequence). CDR3 coding DNA: TGTGCCAGCAGAGTCGGACAGGCGTCTAATGAAAAACTGTTTTTT. Its protein product is CASRVGQASNEKLFF.

This chain uses TRBV7-9 with TRBJ1-6; TRBD1 matches 7 bases. Per the germline V gene, CDR1 is SEHNR and CDR2 is FQNEAQ (reference sequence). The CDR3 has 14 amino acids. Trimming at V came to 3 bases and at J to 9 bases, leaving 5 bases not matched to a gene. CDR3 loop: CASSLTGFSSPLHF. The CDR3 DNA sequence: TGTGCCAGCAGCTTGACAGGGTTTAGTTCACCCCTCCACTTT.

This clone has just one count. This chain links TRBV3-1 (or the pseudogene TRBV3-2) with TRBJ2-2; D not resolved. Per the germline V gene, CDR1 is LGHDT and CDR2 is YNNKEL (reference sequence). The CDR3 consists of 14 residues. V gave up 0 bases and J gave up 7 bases, with 9 bases separating them. For the CDR3, the DNA is TGTGCCAGCAGCCAAGATGGCCACCTCGGGGAGCTGTTTTTT. The encoded protein is CASSQDGHLGELFF.

The V call is TRBV19, the J call TRBJ2-2; 8 bases match TRBD2. V dropped 7 bases and J dropped 0; count of bases not matched to a gene: 13. The CDR3 consists of 18 residues. From germline, CDR1 is LNHDA and CDR2 SQIVND (reference sequence). The CDR3 region has the DNA TGTGCCAGTAACGGGGGGGCAGGGACAACAGCGAACACCGGGGAGCTGTTTTTT. It translates to CASNGGAGTTANTGELFF.

V gene TRBV3-1 (or the pseudogene TRBV3-2) combines with J gene TRBJ1-6, with 8 bases aligning to TRBD1. Trimming cost V 5 bases and J 6 bases; bases outside gene matches: 12. CDR3 length equals 17 residues. The germline V gene has CDR1 LGHDT and CDR2 YNNKEL (reference sequence). The CDR3 DNA reads as TGTGCCAGCAGCACAAGAACAGGGGGACGACTTAATTCACCCCTCCACTTT. Its translation is CASSTRTGGRLNSPLHF.

The chain couples TRBV18 to TRBJ2-2, with D possibly TRBD2 on 5 matching bases. Germline V gene data show CDR1 as KGHSH and CDR2 as LQKENI. V lost 3 bases and J 4 bases, leaving 12 bases between the germline ends. The CDR3 covers 15 residues. CDR3 residues: CASSPWESGTGELFF. The CDR3 DNA reads as TGTGCCAGCTCACCGTGGGAGAGTGGCACCGGGGAGCTGTTTTTT.

The gene calls are TRBV29-1 and TRBJ2-1; TRBD1 matches 7 bases. Trimming cost V 6 bases and J 8 bases; bases outside gene matches: 4. Looked up from germline, CDR1 is SQVTM and CDR2 is ANQGSEA. The CDR3 has 11 residues. The CDR3 loop is CSVPQGDEQFF. DNA of the CDR3: TGCAGCGTCCCGCAGGGGGATGAGCAGTTCTTC.

The chain recombines TRBV18 with TRBJ1-5; 8 nucleotides align to TRBD1. Trimming cost V 4 bases and J 5 bases; bases outside gene matches: 7. Germline assignment: CDR1 KGHSH and CDR2 LQKENI. The CDR3 has 15 residues. The CDR3 here is CASSQLGTGYQPQHF. Written as DNA, the CDR3 is TGTGCCAGCTCACAATTGGGGACAGGATATCAGCCCCAGCATTTT.

This sequence joins TRBV18 and TRBJ2-7; 8 bases are a match to TRBD1. The germline CDR1 and CDR2 sequences are KGHSH and LQKENI. The CDR3 loop spans 14 amino acids. The ends lost 6 bases at V and 2 bases at J; junction bases unmatched: 6. The CDR3 loop is CASSRTGPTYEQYF. CDR3 DNA sequence: TGTGCCAGCTCCAGGACAGGGCCGACCTACGAGCAGTACTTC. Full variable domain (outside the CDR3, taken from reference TRBV18 and TRBJ2-7): NAGVMQNPRHLVRRRGQEARLRCSPMKGHSHVYWYRQLPEEGLKFMVYLQKENIIDESGMPKERFSAEFPKEGPSILRIQQVVRGDSAAYFCASSRTGPTYEQYFGPGTRLTVT.

This rearrangement joins TRBV19 to TRBJ1-4, with 10 bases aligning to TRBD1. V lost 7 bases and J lost 8; bases outside the gene matches: 7. CDR1 is LNHDA, CDR2 SQIVND, per germline (reference sequence). This CDR3 is built from 14 residues. The CDR3 bases are TGTGCCAGTAAAAAGGGACAGGGGAGGGAAAAACTGTTTTTT. Amino acids: CASKKGQGREKLFF.

This chain connects TRBV9 to TRBJ2-3; maybe TRBD1 (5 bases). Germline CDR1 SGDLS, CDR2 YYNGEE. Trimming pared 3 bases from V and 3 bases from J, leaving 20 bases between. This CDR3 spans 17 amino acids. This chain's CDR3 is CASSEGNSGRVTDTQYF. The CDR3, as DNA: TGTGCCAGCAGCGAAGGGAATAGTGGCAGGGTAACAGATACGCAGTATTTT. The full variable domain, with the rest looked up from reference TRBV9 and TRBJ2-3, is DSGVTQTPKHLITATGQRVTLRCSPRSGDLSVYWYQQSLDQGLQFLIQYYNGEERAKGNILERFSAQQFPDLHSELNLSSLELGDSALYFCASSEGNSGRVTDTQYFGPGTRLTVL.

This chain uses TRBV24-1 with TRBJ2-1, with 7 bases matching TRBD2. The CDR3 length is 15 residues. From germline, CDR1 is KGHDR and CDR2 SFDVKD. V was clipped by 1 base and J by 14 bases; unmatched bases: 13. CDR3 DNA sequence: TGTGCCACCAGTGATTTATGTTGGGGGGGGAGATGCGAGTTCTTC. It encodes CATSDLCWGGRCEFF.

This clone was counted between two and nine times. The gene calls are TRBV7-9 and TRBJ1-1; 7 bases align to TRBD1. Trimming at V came to 5 bases and at J to 4 bases, leaving 10 bases not matched to a gene. The CDR3 runs to 15 residues. Germline CDR1 reads SEHNR; CDR2 reads FQNEAQ (reference sequence). The CDR3, as DNA: TGTGCCAGCAGCACCCGGACAGGACGGGGCACTGAAGCTTTCTTT. This gives the protein CASSTRTGRGTEAFF.

This clone was seen only once. The chain links TRBV7-2 to TRBJ2-5, with D maybe TRBD2 (5 bases). Trimming took 1 base from V and 5 from J, leaving 14 bases between them. Germline V lookup: CDR1 SGHTA, CDR2 FQGNSA. The CDR3 covers 15 residues. CDR3: CASSLELSRGETQYF. In nucleotides, the CDR3 is TGTGCCAGCAGCTTAGAACTTTCTCGAGGGGAGACCCAGTACTTC.

The J gene is TRBJ1-3, the V gene TRBV4-1; 10 bases match TRBD1. The CDR3 is 16 amino acids. V trimming: 8 bases; J trimming: 4 bases; junction bases outside the gene matches: 11. Looked up from germline, CDR1 is MGHRA and CDR2 is YSYEKL. CDR3 nucleotides: TGCGCCAGCGGGACAGGGGACAGTTTCGCAGGAAACACCATATATTTT. Its protein is CASGTGDSFAGNTIYF.

The V gene is TRBV24-1, the J gene TRBJ1-5, with 9 nucleotides matching TRBD1. V shed 7 bases, J shed 11 bases, and the junction held 14 bases outside the gene matches. Germline V lookup: CDR1 KGHDR, CDR2 SFDVKD. The CDR3 is made up of 15 amino acids. The CDR3 spells CATSSGTGTLKAQHF. CDR3 sequence (DNA): TGTGCCACCAGCTCCGGGACAGGGACCCTCAAGGCCCAGCATTTT.

The CDR3 protein is CASSEPGDFYGYTF. CDR3 in DNA: TGTGCCAGCAGTGAACCGGGGGACTTTTATGGCTACACCTTC. The rearrangement links TRBV2 to TRBJ1-2; tentative D call: TRBD1 (5 bases). The germline CDR1 and CDR2 sequences are SNHLY and FYNNEI. The V and J ends lost 2 bases and 5 bases respectively, with 12 bases between them. The length of the CDR3 is 14 residues.